These 4 T cell receptor beta chains were sequenced from one sample in a study of blood T cell repertoires in COVID-19. Generated by immunoSEQ multiplex PCR, the TCRdb table keeps only in-frame clones and is missing some. The table records roughly 150,000 clones, 82% of them present only once. Input material: PBMCs or T cells enriched from blood (not recorded which). The receptors stem from a man aged 60 to 69 who had recovered from COVID-19.

This clone was observed a single time. This chain uses TRBV7-9 with TRBJ2-7; D gene unclear. The CDR3 runs 12 residues. V lost 5 bases to trimming and J lost 3 bases, with 8 bases between them. Germline assignment: CDR1 SEHNR and CDR2 FQNEAQ (reference sequence). CDR3 protein: CASSLSNYEQYF. The CDR3 DNA reads TGTGCCAGCAGCCTATCGAACTACGAGCAGTACTTC. Full variable domain (missing parts from reference TRBV7-9 and TRBJ2-7): DTGVSQNPRHKITKRGQNVTFRCDPISEHNRLYWYRQTLGQGPEFLTYFQNEAQLEKSRLLSDRFSAERPKGSFSTLEIQRTEQGDSAMYLCASSLSNYEQYFGPGTRLTVT.

Only one count was recorded for this clone. The chain combines TRBV5-1 with TRBJ1-2; D might be TRBD1 (5 bases). The CDR3 is made up of 15 amino acids. Trimming pared 0 bases from V and 4 bases from J, leaving 13 bases between. The germline CDR1 and CDR2 sequences are SGHRS and YFSETQ. The CDR3 sequence: CASSLANRTPYGYTF. CDR3 DNA: TGCGCCAGCAGCTTGGCCAACAGGACCCCCTATGGCTACACCTTC.

The rearrangement uses TRBV5-6 and TRBJ2-3; D gene uncertain. V was clipped by 2 bases and J by 1 base, with 8 bases between them. The CDR3 has 14 amino acids. Germline V CDR1 and CDR2: SGHDT, YYEEEE. The CDR3 nucleotides read TGTGCCAGCAGCTTCTGGAGAGGCACAGATACGCAGTATTTT. It codes for CASSFWRGTDTQYF.

This chain uses TRBV19 with TRBJ1-6; D is unclear. The length of the CDR3 is 13 residues. Trimming stripped 7 bases from V and 5 bases from J, with 9 bases between. CDR1 is LNHDA, CDR2 SQIVND, per germline (reference sequence). The CDR3: CASKARNNSPLHF. CDR3 DNA: TGTGCCAGTAAGGCCAGGAATAATTCACCCCTCCACTTT.